This T cell receptor beta chain was observed in a study of T cells in Graves' hyperthyroidism and ophthalmopathy. The CDR3 is made up of 13 amino acids. Germline loops: CDR1 ENHRY, CDR2 SYGVKD. The V gene end was trimmed by 10 bases and the J gene end by 4 bases; junction bases not matched to a gene: 5. Each diagnosis was grounded in clinical symptoms, serum thyroxine and TRAb, thyroid ultrasound, and orbital computed tomography. RNA transcripts yielded amplified TCR beta CDR3 regions. The study used the HTBI primer set for a first-round RT-PCR of the TCR CDR3. TCRdb itself ran the multiplex PCR reads through MiXCR, one entry per CDR3 protein. The data contain roughly 570,000 distinct CDR3 sequences, roughly 50% of them singletons. Study-level points and caveats: The blood repertoire included most of the expanded thyroid clonotypes above 0.001. Model-based prediction identified ophthalmopathy a median about 6 months prior to its onset.

This clonotype was detected only a few times. As yet, its antigen is unknown. This clonotype was sampled from an adult woman with Graves' disease, either hyperthyroidism or ophthalmopathy (not recorded which). The chain has TRBV10-3 and TRBJ1-2; TRBD1 agrees at 11 bases. The sample comprised peripheral blood or thyroid tissue (not recorded which). The chain's CDR3 is CATWTGGLYGYTF. The CDR3 nucleotides read TGTGCCACGTGGACAGGGGGCCTCTATGGCTACACCTTC.